The next 22 T cell receptor beta chains were all read from a single sample in a study of T cell responses to AZD1222 COVID-19 vaccine. Libraries were prepared by immunoSEQ multiplex PCR; TCRdb keeps only in-frame clonotypes and omits some of them. There are 84,000 or so clones in the sample; more than 70% occur only once, and 2.2% lies in the top ten. The starting material was peripheral blood, obtained on day 0 of AZD1222 vaccination. The receptors stem from an adult in good health.

The chain carries TRBV11-2 and TRBJ2-7; TRBD2 matches at 13 bases. The CDR3 has 18 amino acids. V lost 6 bases to trimming and J lost 4 bases; unmatched junction nucleotides: 15. Germline values: CDR1 SGHAT, CDR2 FQNNGV. The CDR3 loop reads CASSTNEGGLAGQYEQYF. DNA for the CDR3: TGTGCCAGCAGTACTAATGAGGGGGGACTAGCGGGACAATACGAGCAGTACTTC.

The chain uses TRBV19 and TRBJ1-2; possible D gene TRBD1, 6 bases. V was cut by 4 bases and J by 4 bases, with 13 bases left in between. The CDR3 has 14 amino acids. Germline CDR1 is LNHDA and CDR2 is SQIVND (reference sequence). This CDR3 is CASSTTRGPYGYTF. CDR3 in DNA: TGTGCCAGTAGTACGACCAGGGGTCCCTATGGCTACACCTTC.

The chain links TRBV5-6 to TRBJ2-1, with D tentatively TRBD2 (5 bases). Germline CDR1 SGHDT, CDR2 YYEEEE. The CDR3 spans 13 residues. Trimming stripped 4 bases from V and 5 bases from J, with 10 bases between. CDR3 sequence: CASSGGWNNEQFF. The CDR3 DNA is TGTGCCAGCAGCGGCGGGTGGAACAATGAGCAGTTCTTC.

The CDR3 here is CASSLGDRVGNQPQHF. CDR3 DNA: TGTGCCAGCAGCTTGGGGGACAGGGTAGGCAATCAGCCCCAGCATTTT. This rearrangement joins TRBV5-8 to TRBJ1-5; 9 bases are shared with TRBD1. The V gene's germline CDR1 is SGHTS and CDR2 YDEGEE. This CDR3 contains 16 residues. J lost 2 bases, V lost 0 bases, and 3 bases had no gene match.

V is TRBV7-2 and J is TRBJ1-1; D call uncertain. V lost 2 bases, J lost 2 bases, and 6 bases lay in between. The length of the CDR3 is 13 residues. Germline V CDR1 and CDR2: SGHTA, FQGNSA. The DNA for the CDR3 is TGTGCCAGCAGCTTAAGCAGAAACACTGAAGCTTTCTTT. It is translated as CASSLSRNTEAFF.

In nucleotides, the CDR3 is TGTGCCAGCAGCCCTTTTAGGATGAACACTGAAGCTTTCTTT. It specifies CASSPFRMNTEAFF. The gene calls are TRBV9 and TRBJ1-1, with D unresolved. The CDR3 totals 14 residues. V was clipped by 4 bases and J by 0 bases, with 10 bases between them. Germline V CDR1 and CDR2: SGDLS, YYNGEE.

This chain uses TRBV7-2 with TRBJ2-1; D is unclear. V lost 1 base and J 3 bases, leaving 4 bases between the germline ends. The CDR3 sequence is 13 residues long. CDR1 and CDR2 (germline): SGHTA, FQGNSA. CDR3 coding DNA: TGTGCCAGCAGCTTAGTCAACTACAATGAGCAGTTCTTC. The encoded protein is CASSLVNYNEQFF.

The chain combines TRBV5-4 with TRBJ2-7, with a tentative D call TRBD2 (5 bases). Between the trimmed V and J ends, which lost 4 bases and 3 bases, there was a span of 8 bases. Germline V gives CDR1 SGHNT, CDR2 YYREEE (reference sequence). The CDR3 totals 12 residues. CDR3 coding DNA: TGTGCCAGCAGCCGGGGAGACTACGAGCAGTACTTC. Its protein product is CASSRGDYEQYF.

The V gene is TRBV6-2 or TRBV6-3, the J gene TRBJ2-3; D unclear. CDR1 is MNHEY and CDR2 is SVGEGT in the germline V gene. The CDR3 runs 13 residues. V shed 2 bases and J shed 6 bases, with 9 bases lying between them. The CDR3 loop reads CASSYNGYDTQYF. In nucleotides, the CDR3 is TGTGCCAGCAGTTACAACGGGTATGATACGCAGTATTTT.

V usage is TRBV4-1 and J usage is TRBJ2-3; no clear D gene. The CDR3 loop spans 18 amino acids. Deletions cut 6 bases from V and 2 bases from J, with 24 bases between. Germline CDR1 is MGHRA and CDR2 is YSYEKL. The chain's CDR3 is CASSRKTPPITVTDTQYF. In DNA, the CDR3 is TGCGCCAGCAGTCGCAAAACCCCACCAATTACGGTCACAGATACGCAGTATTTT.

The V and J genes are TRBV28 and TRBJ2-7; a weak D match, TRBD2 (5 bases). CDR3 size: 15 residues. V gave up 7 bases and J gave up 4 bases, with 20 bases separating them. Germline CDR1 MDHEN, CDR2 SYDVKM. The CDR3 DNA reads as TGTGCCAGCAACACACACCGGCGGGCTTCTTACGAGCAGTACTTC. Translating it yields CASNTHRRASYEQYF.

This chain links TRBV2 with TRBJ1-6, with 12 bases identical to TRBD1. With V trimmed by 0 bases and J by 10 bases, 4 bases remained unmatched. The germline CDR1 and CDR2 sequences are SNHLY and FYNNEI. The CDR3 has 16 amino acids. In nucleotides, the CDR3 is TGTGCCAGCAGTGAAGCGGGGACAGGGGGCATATCACCCCTCCACTTT. Translating it yields CASSEAGTGGISPLHF.

This clone was found once. V and J are TRBV5-1 and TRBJ2-3; no firm D call. The CDR3 spans 15 residues. Trimming removed 3 bases from V and 1 base from J, with 12 bases in between. Germline loops: CDR1 SGHRS, CDR2 YFSETQ. The CDR3 loop is CASSSSRDRTDTQYF. The DNA for the CDR3 is TGCGCCAGCAGCTCCAGCAGAGACCGCACAGATACGCAGTATTTT. Together with reference TRBV5-1 and TRBJ2-3, the CDR3 gives the full variable domain: KAGVTQTPRYLIKTRGQQVTLSCSPISGHRSVSWYQQTPGQGLQFLFEYFSETQRNKGNFPGRFSGRQFSNSRSEMNVSTLELGDSALYLCASSSSRDRTDTQYFGPGTRLTVL.

J is TRBJ2-1 and V is TRBV10-2; the match to TRBD2 covers 10 bases. V lost 4 bases, J lost 6 bases, and 6 bases stayed unmatched. CDR3 length equals 15 residues. Germline values: CDR1 WSHSY, CDR2 SAAADI. In nucleotides, the CDR3 is TGCGCCAGCAGTGGGCAGCGGGGGGGCCGCAATGAGCAGTTCTTC. Residues: CASSGQRGGRNEQFF.

CDR3 sequence: CASSQGGLAGGPETQYF. CDR3 sequence (DNA): TGTGCCAGCAGTCAAGGCGGACTAGCGGGAGGGCCGGAGACCCAGTACTTC. This chain connects TRBV27 to TRBJ2-5; 15 bases map to TRBD2. The CDR3 is 17 amino acids. The V segment lost 5 bases and the J segment 5 bases; nucleotides outside the gene matches: 9. Germline lookup yields CDR1 MNHEY and CDR2 SMNVEV (reference sequence).

The chain employs TRBV30 and TRBJ2-7; 10 bases fit TRBD2. V shed 2 bases and J 2 bases; nucleotides not matched to a gene: 12. The CDR3 has 17 amino acids. Germline V lookup: CDR1 GTSNPN, CDR2 SVGIG (reference sequence). CDR3 amino acids: CAWSRASGRASPYEQYF. The DNA of the CDR3 is TGTGCCTGGAGTCGGGCGAGCGGGAGGGCATCACCCTACGAGCAGTACTTC.

J is TRBJ2-1 and V is TRBV28; 9 bases align to TRBD2. Germline CDR1 and CDR2: MDHEN and SYDVKM. Unmatched junction bases numbered 6, after V lost 2 bases and J lost 7 bases. The CDR3 spans 15 residues. The CDR3 loop reads CASSLRGGAGNEQFF. Written as DNA, the CDR3 is TGTGCCAGCAGTTTACGCGGGGGGGCCGGGAATGAGCAGTTCTTC.

V usage is TRBV7-6 and J usage is TRBJ1-6, with D possibly matching TRBD1 (6 bases). V was trimmed by 4 bases and J by 8 bases, leaving 9 bases between them. The length of the CDR3 is 13 residues. The germline gives CDR1 SGHVS, CDR2 FNYEAQ. The CDR3 region has the DNA TGTGCCAGCAGCTCCCAGGGGCATTCACCCCTCCACTTT. Protein: CASSSQGHSPLHF. Full variable domain (outside the CDR3, taken from reference TRBV7-6 and TRBJ1-6): GAGVSQSPRYKVTKRGQDVALRCDPISGHVSLYWYRQALGQGPEFLTYFNYEAQQDKSGLPNDRFSAERPEGSISTLTIQRTEQRDSAMYRCASSSQGHSPLHFGNGTRLTVT.

This clone was picked up one time. The CDR3 loop is CAWSEPRGPQHF. The DNA for the CDR3 is TGTGCCTGGAGTGAACCGAGAGGGCCCCAGCATTTT. This sequence joins TRBV30 and TRBJ1-5; D gene uncertain. The CDR3 covers 12 residues. Trimming took off 1 base at V and 9 bases at J, with 10 bases between the two ends. The V gene's germline CDR1 is GTSNPN and CDR2 SVGIG (reference sequence). The full variable domain, with the rest looked up from reference TRBV30 and TRBJ1-5, is SQTIHQWPATLVQPVGSPLSLECTVEGTSNPNLYWYRQAAGRGLQLLFYSVGIGQISSEVPQNLSASRPQDRQFILSSKKLLLSDSGFYLCAWSEPRGPQHFGDGTRLSIL.

The chain carries TRBV3-1 (or the pseudogene TRBV3-2) and TRBJ1-2, with 9 positions matching TRBD1. Germline V gene lookup returns CDR1 LGHDT and CDR2 YNNKEL (reference sequence). Germline trimming cut 4 bases from V and 0 bases from J; bases unmatched to any gene: 3. This CDR3 is 15 amino acids long. CDR3 sequence (DNA): TGTGCCAGCAGCCCCTGGGACAGGGCTAACTATGGCTACACCTTC. The encoded protein is CASSPWDRANYGYTF.

This clone showed up just once. This chain connects TRBV2 to TRBJ1-2; 9 nucleotides align to TRBD1. Trimming took 6 bases from V and 6 from J; bases not matched to a gene: 5. The CDR3 sequence is 13 residues long. Germline V CDR1 and CDR2: SNHLY, FYNNEI. CDR3 DNA: TGTGCCAGCAGCGTGACAGGGGGTAATGGCTACACCTTC. It specifies CASSVTGGNGYTF.

V is TRBV12-3 or TRBV12-4 and J is TRBJ1-3; TRBD1 matches at 7 bases. V was pared by 11 bases and J by 5 bases, with 9 bases of the junction left unmatched. The CDR3 contains 13 residues. CDR3 amino acids: CAGGQTERNTIYF. Here the CDR3 DNA reads TGTGCCGGGGGACAGACGGAGAGAAACACCATATATTTT.